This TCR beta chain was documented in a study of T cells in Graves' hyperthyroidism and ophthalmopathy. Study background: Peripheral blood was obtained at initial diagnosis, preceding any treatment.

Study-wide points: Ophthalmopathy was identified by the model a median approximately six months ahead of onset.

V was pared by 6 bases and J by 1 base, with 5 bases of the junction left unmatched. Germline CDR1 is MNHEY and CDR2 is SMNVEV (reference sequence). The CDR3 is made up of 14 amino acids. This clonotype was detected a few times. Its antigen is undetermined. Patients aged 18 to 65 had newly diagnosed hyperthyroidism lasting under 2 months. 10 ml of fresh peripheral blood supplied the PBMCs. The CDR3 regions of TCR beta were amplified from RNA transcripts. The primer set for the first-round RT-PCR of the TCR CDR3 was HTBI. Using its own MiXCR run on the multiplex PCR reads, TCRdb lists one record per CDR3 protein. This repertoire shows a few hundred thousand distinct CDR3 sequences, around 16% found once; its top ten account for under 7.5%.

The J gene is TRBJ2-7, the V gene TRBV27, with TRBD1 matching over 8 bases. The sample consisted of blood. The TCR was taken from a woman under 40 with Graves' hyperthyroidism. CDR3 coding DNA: TGTGCCAGCAGGTCCGGGACAGGATCCTACGAGCAGTACTTC. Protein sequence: CASRSGTGSYEQYF.